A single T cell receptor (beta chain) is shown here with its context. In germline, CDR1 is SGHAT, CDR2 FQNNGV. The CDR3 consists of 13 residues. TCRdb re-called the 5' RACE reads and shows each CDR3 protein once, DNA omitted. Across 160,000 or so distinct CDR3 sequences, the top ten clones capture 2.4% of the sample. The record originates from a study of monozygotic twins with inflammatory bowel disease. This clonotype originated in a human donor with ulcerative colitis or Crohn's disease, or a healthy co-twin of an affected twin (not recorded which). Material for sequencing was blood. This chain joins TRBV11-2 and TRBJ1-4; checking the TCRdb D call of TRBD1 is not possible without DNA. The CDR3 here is CASSFGTSEKLFF.